This TCR beta chain derives from a study of brain T cells in children with intractable seizures. Findings of the study overall: Only CDR3 sequence similarity suggested viral specificity, without known HCMV serostatus. Pre-surgery blood may have been undersampled, hiding some clones.

To note about this clone: The antigen remains unidentified.

The CDR3 is made up of 12 amino acids. Germline-derived CDR1 and CDR2 are SGDLS and YYNGEE. V was clipped by 3 bases and J by 12 bases, with 10 bases between them. The protocol was immunoSEQ multiplex PCR, while the TCRdb copy is restricted to in-frame clones and leaves out a portion. The sample consists of about 340,000 clones, 85% to 95% of them appearing once. Time point specified: blood from clinic visit 5 months post-surgery; TSC patient then seizure free. Sequencing was limited to surgery cases with top T cell transcript signatures in brain tissue. Before surgery, patients took at least one anti-epileptic drug.

This sequence originates from a boy in the first two years of life with tuberous sclerosis and intractable seizures. Here the sequenced sample was peripheral blood, taken around 5 months after surgery. The chain combines TRBV9 with TRBJ1-6; D is unclear. The CDR3 region is CASSGNREPLHF. In DNA form, the CDR3 reads TGTGCCAGCAGCGGAAACAGAGAACCCCTCCACTTT.